This T cell receptor beta chain appears in the sequencing data of a study of T cells in Graves' hyperthyroidism and ophthalmopathy (dated by TCRdb to between 2018 and 2021). Background on the whole study: To identify TCR V-J signatures that set the groups apart, the researchers used a discovery cohort of 95 to 100 patients, made up of 40 to 45 with Graves' ophthalmopathy and some 56 with stable Graves' hyperthyroidism. Prospective prediction of ophthalmopathy was tested in an independent validation cohort of fewer than 20 hyperthyroidism patients and 17 patients who later progressed to ophthalmopathy. The 80 to 100 discovery patients were randomly divided into training and test sets at a 7:3 ratio. In more than 5 Graves' hyperthyroidism patients, the study also compared T-cell repertoires from thyroid tissue with T-cell repertoires from blood. Once sampling was done, hyperthyroidism patients were given methimazole at a starting dose of 30 mg daily, whereas ophthalmopathy patients were given high-dose intravenous methylprednisolone. The paper reports TCR Vbeta CDR3 sequencing of 140 or so peripheral blood samples: 43 ophthalmopathy, some 80 hyperthyroidism and approximately 17 progressor patients. General conclusions and limits of the study: Sample size was not statistically predetermined, and investigators were not blinded to group allocation. Most expanded thyroid clonotypes (frequency above 0.001) were also detected in blood, a finding suggesting that blood repertoires may reflect thyroid immune responses. In validation, the model predicted progression to ophthalmopathy a median of about 6 months before onset, with roughly 68% sensitivity and about 72% specificity. In cross-validation, a model built on a 13 V-J signature told ophthalmopathy apart from stable hyperthyroidism with roughly 87% sensitivity and around 81% specificity, and in testing the same model reached 80%/75%.

The TCR beta CDR3 regions were amplified from the RNA transcripts. The TCR CDR3 was subjected to a first round of RT-PCR using the HTBI primer set and the Qiagen OneStep RT-PCR kit. Libraries were constructed in a second round of multiplex PCR, after which size selection and purification were carried out. Paired-end sequencing of the libraries was performed with 100 bp reads on an Illumina HiSeq2000. Per the authors' processing: Raw data were processed with SOAPnuke, discarding reads with adapters, uncalled bases, mean Phred below 15, or no exact constant-primer or identifier match. High-quality paired reads were merged using COPE v1.2.5, and each unique nucleotide sequence was defined as a clonotype. Clonotypes were aligned to IMGT TRBV, TRBD and TRBJ reference segments using MiTCR v1.1. Only V-J combinations with frequency above 0.0001, covering approximately 99% of repertoires, were analysed. The TCS score was defined as the ratio of F50 (clonal expansion) to E x V (chaos), calculated using BLOSUM62-based TCRdist between CDR3 peptides within each V-J. Welch's t-statistics and random forest reduced fewer than 600 V-J features to 13, which were used in a naive Bayes classifier (R e1071). TCRdb cleaned the public reads at Q25 with fastp, built clones with MiXCR and kept in-frame beta chains. For every CDR3 protein sequence, its rows merge into one entry that carries the most common genes and DNA. The V and J calls and clone size come from TCRdb's table, not from the authors' own analysis. Across this sample there are about 560,000 distinct CDR3 sequences, with roughly 46% seen only once. The top ten clones comprise about 7.9% of the sample.

About this clonotype: The clone's antigen remains unknown. One end of the junction is discordant with germline, which a read error may explain.

A patient counted as having stable Graves' hyperthyroidism if no progression to ophthalmopathy occurred over 18 months of follow-up. Hyperthyroidism patients were aged 18 to 65 years and newly diagnosed, with disease duration of less than 2 months. Exclusion was applied to patients with uncontrolled infections, other autoimmune diseases, pregnancy or lactation. Diagnoses were established on the basis of clinical symptoms, serum thyroxine and TRAb, thyroid ultrasound, and orbital computed tomography. Total RNA was extracted with Trizol reagent, and quality was checked on an Agilent 2100 Bioanalyzer. The germline V gene (reference sequence) supplies CDR1 SEHNR and CDR2 FQNEAQ. The CDR3 measures 10 amino acids from cysteine to phenylalanine. Solely the CDR3 DNA is kept, with 30 bases framed from the first base.

Sequencing was done on a sample of peripheral blood or thyroid tissue (not recorded which). This sequence was found in a woman younger than 30 with Graves' hyperthyroidism. Donor details come from another sample of the same person, matched by shared clones. Here the chain combines TRBV7-9 and TRBJ2-2, with TRBD2 as a weak D call on 6 bases. The nucleotide sequence is given as TGTGCCAGCAGCTTAGGCGGTAGCGGCTTT. This encodes CASSLGGSGF.